The 10 T cell receptor beta chains in this list originate from one sample, sequenced in a study of blood T cell repertoires in COVID-19. Clones were read by immunoSEQ multiplex PCR, and TCRdb kept only the in-frame ones, dropping some. The table shows about 170,000 clones, with 77% occurring only once. The sample taken for sequencing was peripheral blood. These receptors all come from a man between 65 and 85 years old with acute or convalescent COVID-19.

The chain has TRBV9 and TRBJ2-5; TRBD1 matches 9 bases. The length of the CDR3 is 15 residues. CDR1 SGDLS and CDR2 YYNGEE come from the germline V gene. V shed 3 bases, J shed 5 bases, and the junction held 8 bases outside the gene matches. The CDR3: CASSGHRGQAETQYF. DNA for the CDR3: TGTGCCAGCAGCGGGCACAGGGGGCAGGCGGAGACCCAGTACTTC.

The chain combines TRBV7-8 with TRBJ1-3; 8 bases agree with TRBD1. Germline CDR1 SGHVS, CDR2 FQNEAQ. The CDR3 runs 18 residues. J gave up 0 bases and V 1 base, and 8 bases lay outside the gene matches. CDR3 in DNA: TGTGCCAGCAGCTTAGAGAGAGGACAGGGTAGCTCTGGAAACACCATATATTTT. Its translation: CASSLERGQGSSGNTIYF. Full variable domain (missing parts from reference TRBV7-8 and TRBJ1-3): GAGVSQSPRYKVAKRGQDVALRCDPISGHVSLFWYQQALGQGPEFLTYFQNEAQLDKSGLPSDRFFAERPEGSVSTLKIQRTQQEDSAVYLCASSLERGQGSSGNTIYFGEGSWLTVV.

The chain is built from TRBV18 and TRBJ2-7; D possibly corresponds to TRBD1 (5 bases). The CDR3 has 13 residues. Germline V gene lookup returns CDR1 KGHSH and CDR2 LQKENI. V dropped 6 bases and J dropped 6 bases, with 15 bases sitting between them. For the CDR3, the DNA is TGTGCCAGCTCGGACACGGCGGACCGCGAGCAGTACTTC. Residues: CASSDTADREQYF.

The genes are TRBV24-1 and TRBJ1-2; possible D gene TRBD1, 6 bases. Germline V gene data show CDR1 as KGHDR and CDR2 as SFDVKD. This CDR3 is built from 13 residues. Trimming removed 5 bases at V and 8 bases at J, with 14 bases between. CDR3 residues: CATSATGRGGYTF. The DNA for the CDR3 is TGTGCCACCAGTGCCACTGGCAGGGGCGGCTACACCTTC.

CDR3 sequence reads: CASSETPGHGTDTQYF. The CDR3 region has the DNA TGTGCCAGCAGTGAAACCCCAGGGCATGGCACAGATACGCAGTATTTT. This chain uses TRBV2 with TRBJ2-3, with a weak D call TRBD1 (5 bases). The germline V gene has CDR1 SNHLY and CDR2 FYNNEI. There are 16 residues in the CDR3. V lost 2 bases, J lost 1 base, and 13 bases lay in between.

V usage is TRBV11-2 and J usage is TRBJ2-1, with D possibly TRBD1 on 5 matching bases. This CDR3 is built from 13 residues. Trimming left V 6 bases short and J 2 bases short, with 8 bases between. Germline CDR1 is SGHAT and CDR2 is FQNNGV. CDR3 DNA sequence: TGTGCCAGCAGTTCAGGGCCCTACAATGAGCAGTTCTTC. It encodes CASSSGPYNEQFF.

The rearrangement uses TRBV19 and TRBJ1-2, with a possible D match to TRBD1 (6 bases). Germline V gives CDR1 LNHDA, CDR2 SQIVND (reference sequence). Trimming removed 7 bases at V and 4 bases at J, with 16 bases between. CDR3 length: 14 residues. The CDR3 coding sequence is TGTGCCAGTACCGACCTCCAGGGGAGCTATGGCTACACCTTC. Translating gives CASTDLQGSYGYTF.

The chain uses TRBV6-5 and TRBJ2-7, with 11 bases matching TRBD2. With 5 bases clipped from V and 2 bases from J, the junction kept 2 bases outside the gene matches. Germline V gene sequence: CDR1 MNHEY, CDR2 SVGAGI. This CDR3 contains 14 residues. DNA for the CDR3: TGTGCCAGCAGTAGTAGCGGGAGGGCCTACGAGCAGTACTTC. Protein: CASSSSGRAYEQYF.

This sequence joins TRBV6-5 and TRBJ1-2; 9 bases are shared with TRBD1. J was trimmed by 4 bases and V by 10 bases; bases with no gene match: 13. This CDR3 is 15 amino acids long. Per germline, CDR1 MNHEY and CDR2 SVGAGI. The CDR3 loop is CATVRSGTGTYGYTF. CDR3 bases: TGTGCCACCGTTCGATCCGGGACAGGGACCTATGGCTACACCTTC.

This clone was counted only a few times. This sequence joins TRBV28 and TRBJ1-2; no clear D. The germline gives CDR1 MDHEN, CDR2 SYDVKM. With 10 bases removed from V and 7 bases from J, the gap between germline ends came to 13 bases. This CDR3 is 11 amino acids long. CDR3 in amino acids: CATTNPSGYTF. The CDR3 nucleotides read TGTGCCACCACAAACCCCTCTGGCTACACCTTC.